This T cell receptor (beta chain) appears in the sequencing data of a study of blood T cell repertoires in COVID-19. In the original analysis: Using reference gene primer amplification, nucleated cell counts were estimated. Method: immunoSEQ multiplex PCR; TCRdb's copy keeps in-frame clones and lacks some. For V, J and clone size, that table is used; D and trimming come from the DNA. In the table there are 90,000 to 100,000 clones, roughly 90% of which are singletons. The germline CDR1 and CDR2 sequences are MNHEY and SMNVEV (reference sequence). This CDR3 is 17 amino acids long. Trimming removed 6 bases from V and 3 bases from J; junction bases left unmatched: 10.

The TCR originated in a man in his fifties or sixties with COVID-19, enrolled during active disease. What was sequenced was peripheral blood. The chain recombines TRBV27 with TRBJ1-6; 8 nucleotides align to TRBD1. In DNA form, the CDR3 reads TGTGCCAGCAGAAAAACTGGGACAGGCGTCTATAATTCACCCCTCCACTTT. The encoded protein is CASRKTGTGVYNSPLHF.